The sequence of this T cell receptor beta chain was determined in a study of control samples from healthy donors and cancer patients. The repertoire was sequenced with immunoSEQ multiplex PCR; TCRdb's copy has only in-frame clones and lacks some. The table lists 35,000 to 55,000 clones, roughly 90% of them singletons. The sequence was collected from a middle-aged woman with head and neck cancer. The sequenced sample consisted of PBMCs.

The CDR3 region is CASSQRQGYGETQYF. In DNA form, the CDR3 reads TGTGCCAGCAGCCAGAGACAGGGGTACGGAGAGACCCAGTACTTC. The rearrangement joins TRBV5-4 to TRBJ2-5, with 8 nucleotides matching TRBD1. This CDR3 is 15 amino acids long. The V segment lost 4 bases and the J segment 4 bases; nucleotides outside the gene matches: 9. Germline loops: CDR1 SGHNT, CDR2 YYREEE (reference sequence). Drawing the rest from reference TRBV5-4 and TRBJ2-5, the complete variable domain is ETGVTQSPTHLIKTRGQQVTLRCSSQSGHNTVSWYQQALGQGPQFIFQYYREEENGRGNFPPRFSGLQFPNYSSELNVNALELDDSALYLCASSQRQGYGETQYFGPGTRLLVL.